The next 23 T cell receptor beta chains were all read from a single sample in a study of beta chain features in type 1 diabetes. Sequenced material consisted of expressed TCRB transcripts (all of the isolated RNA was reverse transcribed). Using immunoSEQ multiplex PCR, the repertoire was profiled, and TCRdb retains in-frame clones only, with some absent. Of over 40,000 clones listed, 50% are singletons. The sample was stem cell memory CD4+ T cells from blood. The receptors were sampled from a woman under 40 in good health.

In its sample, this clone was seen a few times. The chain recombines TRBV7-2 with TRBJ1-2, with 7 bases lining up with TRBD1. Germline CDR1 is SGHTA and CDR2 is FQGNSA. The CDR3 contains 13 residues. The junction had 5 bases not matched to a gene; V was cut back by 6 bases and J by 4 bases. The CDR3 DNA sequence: TGTGCCAGCAGTCCACAGGGGAGCTATGGCTACACCTTC. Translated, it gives CASSPQGSYGYTF.

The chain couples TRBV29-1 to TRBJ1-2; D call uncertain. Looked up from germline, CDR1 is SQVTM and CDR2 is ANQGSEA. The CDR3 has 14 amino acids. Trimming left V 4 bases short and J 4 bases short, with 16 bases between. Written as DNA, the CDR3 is TGCAGCGTTGTCCCTGCGGGCTCTGGCTATGGCTACACCTTC. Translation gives CSVVPAGSGYGYTF.

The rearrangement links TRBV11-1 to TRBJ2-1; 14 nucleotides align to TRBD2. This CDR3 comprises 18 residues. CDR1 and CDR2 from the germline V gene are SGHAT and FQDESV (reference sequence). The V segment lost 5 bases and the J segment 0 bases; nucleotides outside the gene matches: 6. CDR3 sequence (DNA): TGTGCCAGCAGCCAGACTAGCGGGAGGGCAATCTCCTACAATGAGCAGTTCTTC. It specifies CASSQTSGRAISYNEQFF.

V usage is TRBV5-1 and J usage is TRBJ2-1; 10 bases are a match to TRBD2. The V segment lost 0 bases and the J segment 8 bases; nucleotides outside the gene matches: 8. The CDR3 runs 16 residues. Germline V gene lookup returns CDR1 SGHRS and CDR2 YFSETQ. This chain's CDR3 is CASSLALAGDPDEQFF. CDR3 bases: TGCGCCAGCAGCTTGGCCCTAGCGGGAGACCCCGATGAGCAGTTCTTC.

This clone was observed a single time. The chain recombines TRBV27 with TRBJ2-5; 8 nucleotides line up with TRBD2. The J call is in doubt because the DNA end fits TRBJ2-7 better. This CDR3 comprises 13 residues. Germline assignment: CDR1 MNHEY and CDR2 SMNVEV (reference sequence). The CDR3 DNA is TGTGCCAGCACCGGGCTAGCGGGTTACGAGCAGTACTTC. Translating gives CASTGLAGYEQYF.

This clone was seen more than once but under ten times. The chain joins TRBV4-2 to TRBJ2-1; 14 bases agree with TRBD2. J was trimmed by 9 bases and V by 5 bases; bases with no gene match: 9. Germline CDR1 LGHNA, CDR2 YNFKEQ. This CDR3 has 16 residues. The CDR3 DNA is TGTGCCAGCAGCTTGGCGGGACTAGCGGGAGCTTTTGAGCAGTTCTTC. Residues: CASSLAGLAGAFEQFF.

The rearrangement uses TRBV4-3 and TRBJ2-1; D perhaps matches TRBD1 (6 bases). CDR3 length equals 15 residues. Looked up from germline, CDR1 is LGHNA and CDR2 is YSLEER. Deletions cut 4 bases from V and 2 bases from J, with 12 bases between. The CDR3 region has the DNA TGCGCCAGCAGCCTCAGGGGTCTAGCCTACAATGAGCAGTTCTTC. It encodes CASSLRGLAYNEQFF.

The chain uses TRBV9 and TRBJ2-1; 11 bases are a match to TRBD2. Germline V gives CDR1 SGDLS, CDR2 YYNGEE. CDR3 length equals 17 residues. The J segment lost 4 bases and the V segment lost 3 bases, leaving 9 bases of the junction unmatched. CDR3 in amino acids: CASSGLSGRAGYNEQFF. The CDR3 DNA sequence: TGTGCCAGCAGCGGCCTTAGCGGGAGGGCCGGATACAATGAGCAGTTCTTC.

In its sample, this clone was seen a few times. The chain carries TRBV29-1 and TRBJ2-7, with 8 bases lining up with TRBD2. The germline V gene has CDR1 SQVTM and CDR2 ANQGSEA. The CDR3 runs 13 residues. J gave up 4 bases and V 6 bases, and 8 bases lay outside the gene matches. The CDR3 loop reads CSVDSGKAYEQYF. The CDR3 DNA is TGCAGCGTCGATAGCGGGAAAGCGTACGAGCAGTACTTC.

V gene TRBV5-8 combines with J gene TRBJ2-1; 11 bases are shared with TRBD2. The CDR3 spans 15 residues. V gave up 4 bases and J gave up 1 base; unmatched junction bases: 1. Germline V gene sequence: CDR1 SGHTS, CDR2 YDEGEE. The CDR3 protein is CASSPSGRSYNEQFF. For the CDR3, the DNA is TGTGCCAGCAGCCCTAGCGGGAGGTCCTACAATGAGCAGTTCTTC.

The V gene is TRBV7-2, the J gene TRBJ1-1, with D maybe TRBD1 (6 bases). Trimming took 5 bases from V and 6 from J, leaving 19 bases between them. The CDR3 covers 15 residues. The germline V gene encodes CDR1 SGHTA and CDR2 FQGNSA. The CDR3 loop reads CASSLDTGPPAEAFF. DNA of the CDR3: TGTGCCAGCAGCCTGGACACAGGGCCCCCCGCTGAAGCTTTCTTT.

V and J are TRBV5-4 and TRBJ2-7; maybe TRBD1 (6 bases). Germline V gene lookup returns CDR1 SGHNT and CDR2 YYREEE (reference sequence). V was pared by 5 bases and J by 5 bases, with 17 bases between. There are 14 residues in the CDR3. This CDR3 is CASRRAGAAHEQYF. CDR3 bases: TGTGCCAGCAGACGAGCAGGGGCAGCCCACGAGCAGTACTTC.

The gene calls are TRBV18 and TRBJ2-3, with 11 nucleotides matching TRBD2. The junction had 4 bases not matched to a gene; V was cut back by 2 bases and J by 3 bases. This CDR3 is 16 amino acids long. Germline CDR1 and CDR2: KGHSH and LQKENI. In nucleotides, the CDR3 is TGTGCCAGCTCACCATCCGGGACTAGCGGTACAGATACGCAGTATTTT. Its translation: CASSPSGTSGTDTQYF.

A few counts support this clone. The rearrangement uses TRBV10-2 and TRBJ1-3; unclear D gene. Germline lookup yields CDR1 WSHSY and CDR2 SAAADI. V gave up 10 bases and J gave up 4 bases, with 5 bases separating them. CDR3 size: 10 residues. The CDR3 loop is CATQGNTIYF. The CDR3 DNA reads TGCGCCACCCAGGGAAACACCATATATTTT.

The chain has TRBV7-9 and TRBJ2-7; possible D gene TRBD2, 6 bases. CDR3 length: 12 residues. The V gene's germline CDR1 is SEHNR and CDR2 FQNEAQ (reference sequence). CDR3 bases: TGTGCCAGCAGCTTTTTTGAGCGTGCGGGGAAAGTC. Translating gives CASSFFERAGKV.

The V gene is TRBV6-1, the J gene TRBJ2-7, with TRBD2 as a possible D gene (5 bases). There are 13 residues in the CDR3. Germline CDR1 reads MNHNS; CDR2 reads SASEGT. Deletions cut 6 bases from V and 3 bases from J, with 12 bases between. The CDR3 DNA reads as TGTGCCAGCAGGGGAGTCGGAGGCTACGAGCAGTACTTC. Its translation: CASRGVGGYEQYF.

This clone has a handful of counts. The CDR3: CASSFQVYRNTEAFF. For the CDR3, the DNA is TGTGCCAGCAGTTTTCAAGTCTACAGAAACACTGAAGCTTTCTTT. The chain couples TRBV27 to TRBJ1-1; D is unclear. Trimming pared 3 bases from V and 2 bases from J, leaving 13 bases between. CDR3 length: 15 amino acids. Germline V gene lookup returns CDR1 MNHEY and CDR2 SMNVEV (reference sequence).

The CDR3 nucleotides are TGCGCCAGCAGCCCGCTAGCGGGATCTGGGGCCAACGTCCTGACTTTC. It specifies CASSPLAGSGANVLTF. The J gene is TRBJ2-6, the V gene TRBV5-1, with 9 bases fitting TRBD2. V gave up 4 bases and J gave up 1 base; unmatched junction bases: 3. This CDR3 spans 16 amino acids. The germline V gene has CDR1 SGHRS and CDR2 YFSETQ.

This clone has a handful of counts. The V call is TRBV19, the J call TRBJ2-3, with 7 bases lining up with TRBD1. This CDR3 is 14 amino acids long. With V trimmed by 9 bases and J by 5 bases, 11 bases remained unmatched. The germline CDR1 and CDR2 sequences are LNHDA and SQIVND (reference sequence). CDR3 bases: TGTGCCAGCACGGGACAGACCACGGGAGATACGCAGTATTTT. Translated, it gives CASTGQTTGDTQYF.

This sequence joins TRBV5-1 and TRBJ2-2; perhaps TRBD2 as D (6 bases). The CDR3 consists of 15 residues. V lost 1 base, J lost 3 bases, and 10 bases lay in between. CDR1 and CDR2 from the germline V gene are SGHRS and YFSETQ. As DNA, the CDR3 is TGCGCCAGCAGCTTGATTGGAGGGGACACCGGGGAGCTGTTTTTT. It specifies CASSLIGGDTGELFF.

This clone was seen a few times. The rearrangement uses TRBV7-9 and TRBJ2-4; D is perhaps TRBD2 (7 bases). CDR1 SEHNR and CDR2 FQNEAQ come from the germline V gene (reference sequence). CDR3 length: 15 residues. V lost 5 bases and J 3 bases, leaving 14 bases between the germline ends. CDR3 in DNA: TGTGCCAGCAGCGGAGAGGGGGGGCTCAAAAACATTCAGTACTTC. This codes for CASSGEGGLKNIQYF.

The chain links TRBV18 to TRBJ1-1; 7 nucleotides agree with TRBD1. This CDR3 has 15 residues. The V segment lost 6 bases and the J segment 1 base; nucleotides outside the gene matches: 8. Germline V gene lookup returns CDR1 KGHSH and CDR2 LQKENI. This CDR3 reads CASSPRTGTNTEAFF. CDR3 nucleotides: TGTGCCAGCTCGCCTCGGACAGGCACGAACACTGAAGCTTTCTTT.

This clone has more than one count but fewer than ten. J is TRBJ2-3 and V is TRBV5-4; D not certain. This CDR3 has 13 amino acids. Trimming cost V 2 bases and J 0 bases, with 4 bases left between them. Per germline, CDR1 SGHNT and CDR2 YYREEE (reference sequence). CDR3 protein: CASSFGSTDTQYF. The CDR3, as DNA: TGTGCCAGCAGCTTCGGGAGCACAGATACGCAGTATTTT.